This is a list of T cell receptor beta chains from one sample in a study of Graves' ophthalmopathy and Graves' hyperthyroidism. TCRdb called the multiplex PCR reads again in MiXCR, with one record for every CDR3 protein. The table has some 1.1 million distinct CDR3 sequences, around a third seen once. Sequencing was performed on peripheral blood or thyroid tissue (not recorded which). All receptors come from an adult man with Graves' hyperthyroidism. The CDR3 runs from the conserved cysteine through the conserved F or W. The D gene is left open where the match is weak. Some rows mark clone size as missing; the rest say once, few, many or name a class of expanded clone.

D: TRBD2; size: NA; J: TRBJ2-7; V: TRBV10-3; CDR3: CAISENSGILNEQYF; DNA: TGTGCCATCAGTGAGAATAGCGGGATTCTCAACGAGCAGTACTTC
D: NA; size: NA; J: TRBJ2-5; V: TRBV4-3; CDR3: CASSVLYQETQYF; DNA: TGCGCCAGCAGCGTCCTGTACCAAGAGACCCAGTACTTC
D: NA; size: few; J: TRBJ1-2; V: TRBV5-6; CDR3: CASSAVGYGYTF; DNA: TGTGCCAGCAGCGCCGTCGGGTATGGCTACACCTTC
D: NA; size: many; J: TRBJ2-7; V: TRBV11-2; CDR3: CASSGRVLEQYF; DNA: TGTGCCAGCAGCGGAAGGGTCCTCGAGCAGTACTTC
D: TRBD2; size: many; J: TRBJ2-7; V: TRBV2; CDR3: CASFSGSPLEQYF; DNA: TGTGCCAGTTTTAGCGGGAGTCCCCTCGAGCAGTACTTC
D: NA; size: many; J: TRBJ2-7; V: TRBV7-8; CDR3: CASSGGTEEINEQYF; DNA: TGTGCCAGCAGCGGAGGGACAGAGGAGATCAACGAGCAGTACTTC
D: TRBD2; size: many; J: TRBJ2-5; V: TRBV7-9; CDR3: CASSLSESGGPQETQYF; DNA: TGTGCCAGCAGCTTATCGGAAAGCGGGGGGCCGCAAGAGACCCAGTACTTC
D: TRBD1; size: many; J: TRBJ1-6; V: TRBV7-9; CDR3: CASSFRRGQENSPLHF; DNA: TGTGCCAGCAGCTTTCGCAGGGGGCAGGAAAATTCACCCCTCCACTTT
D: TRBD2; size: NA; J: TRBJ2-5; V: TRBV29-1; CDR3: CSVQGLADPRGRETQYF; DNA: TGCAGCGTCCAGGGACTAGCTGATCCCCGGGGCCGTGAGACCCAGTACTTC
D: NA; size: many; J: TRBJ1-1; V: TRBV6-5; CDR3: CASSYSLFVAEAFF; DNA: TGTGCCAGCAGTTACTCGTTATTCGTCGCAGAAGCTTTCTTT
D: TRBD1; size: few; J: TRBJ2-7; V: TRBV10-3; CDR3: CATTSRPGTDYEQYF; DNA: TGTGCTACCACAAGCAGGCCAGGGACAGACTACGAGCAGTACTTC
D: NA; size: NA; J: TRBJ2-5; V: TRBV10-3; CDR3: CAINRDWGETQYF; DNA: TGTGCCATCAACAGGGATTGGGGCGAGACCCAGTACTTC
D: NA; size: many; J: TRBJ1-2; V: TRBV14; CDR3: CASSLGSTYGYTF; DNA: TGTGCCAGCAGCCTTGGTTCTACCTATGGCTACACCTTC
D: NA; size: NA; J: TRBJ1-1; V: TRBV14; CDR3: CASSRYGTEAFF; DNA: TGTGCCAGCAGCCGGTATGGCACTGAAGCTTTCTTT
D: NA; size: NA; J: TRBJ2-5; V: TRBV25-1; CDR3: CASSQQEGRKETQYF; DNA: TGTGCCAGCAGTCAACAGGAAGGACGAAAAGAGACCCAGTACTTC
D: NA; size: NA; J: TRBJ2-7; V: TRBV19; CDR3: CASRGPYGGENSYEQYF; DNA: TGTGCCAGTAGGGGACCGTACGGAGGTGAGAACTCCTACGAGCAGTACTTC
D: NA; size: NA; J: TRBJ2-3; V: TRBV4-3; CDR3: CASSQGWGIGTDTQYF; DNA: TGCGCCAGCAGCCAAGGCTGGGGCATCGGCACAGATACGCAGTATTTT
D: NA; size: many; J: TRBJ1-5; V: TRBV4-1; CDR3: CASSLTGDSSQPQHF; DNA: TGCGCCAGCAGCCTTACGGGGGATTCGAGTCAGCCCCAGCATTTT
D: NA; size: many; J: TRBJ1-1; V: TRBV2; CDR3: CASSELAASNTEAFF; DNA: TGTGCCAGCAGTGAATTGGCAGCGTCAAACACTGAAGCTTTCTTT
D: NA; size: many; J: TRBJ1-2; V: TRBV6-2/TRBV6-3; CDR3: CASSPNRGHGYTF; DNA: TGTGCCAGCAGTCCTAACCGGGGTCACGGCTACACCTTC
D: NA; size: many; J: TRBJ1-6; V: TRBV20-1; CDR3: CSARDREETPLHF; DNA: TGCAGTGCTAGAGACCGGGAGGAGACACCCCTCCACTTT
D: NA; size: many; J: TRBJ2-2; V: TRBV5-1; CDR3: CASSGPSGELFF; DNA: TGCGCCAGCAGCGGCCCCTCCGGGGAGCTGTTTTTT
D: NA; size: many; J: TRBJ2-6; V: TRBV10-3; CDR3: CAISRDLAGSGANVLTF; DNA: TGTGCCATCAGCCGGGACCTAGCCGGCTCTGGGGCCAACGTCCTGACTTTC
D: TRBD1; size: NA; J: TRBJ2-6; V: TRBV7-9; CDR3: CASSPGQGRGANVLTF; DNA: TGTGCCAGCAGCCCGGGACAGGGGCGTGGGGCCAACGTCCTGACTTTC
D: TRBD1; size: few; J: TRBJ2-7; V: TRBV25-1; CDR3: CASSLSTGTGYYEQYF; DNA: TGTGCCAGCAGTTTATCAACCGGGACAGGGTACTACGAGCAGTACTTC
D: TRBD1; size: few; J: TRBJ2-5; V: TRBV5-1; CDR3: CASTLVPGTGGETQYF; DNA: TGCGCCAGCACCCTCGTCCCCGGGACAGGGGGCGAGACCCAGTACTTC
D: NA; size: NA; J: TRBJ1-5; V: TRBV15; CDR3: CATSSYLGEQPQHF; DNA: TGTGCCACCAGCAGTTACCTGGGAGAACAGCCCCAGCATTTT
D: NA; size: NA; J: TRBJ2-7; V: TRBV7-3; CDR3: CASSLNPYEHYF; DNA: TGTGCCAGCAGCTTGAATCCCTACGAGCATTACTTC
D: TRBD2; size: once; J: TRBJ2-7; V: TRBV11-1; CDR3: CASSLTSGKAGYEQYF; DNA: TGTGCCAGCAGCTTAACTAGCGGGAAGGCGGGTTACGAGCAGTACTTC
D: TRBD1; size: many; J: TRBJ1-5; V: TRBV7-9; CDR3: CASSIGQGPDQPQHF; DNA: TGTGCCAGCAGCATTGGACAGGGTCCGGATCAGCCCCAGCATTTT
D: NA; size: NA; J: TRBJ1-1; V: TRBV28; CDR3: CASSFYKGDTEAFF; DNA: TGTGCCAGCAGTTTTTATAAGGGGGACACTGAAGCTTTCTTT
D: NA; size: many; J: TRBJ2-7; V: TRBV20-1; CDR3: CSATKAGVAYEQYF; DNA: TGCAGTGCTACAAAGGCAGGTGTAGCCTACGAGCAGTACTTC
D: NA; size: NA; J: TRBJ1-2; V: TRBV5-1; CDR3: CASSAGTSGRGYGYTF; DNA: TGCGCCAGCAGCGCCGGGACTAGCGGGAGGGGTTATGGCTACACCTTC
D: TRBD2; size: few; J: TRBJ2-7; V: TRBV2; CDR3: CASSENGLASGYEQYF; DNA: TGTGCCAGCAGTGAAAATGGGTTGGCTAGCGGTTACGAGCAGTACTTC
D: TRBD1; size: few; J: TRBJ1-5; V: TRBV7-2; CDR3: CASSRTGGNSNQPQHF; DNA: TGTGCCAGCAGCCGGACAGGGGGAAATAGCAATCAGCCCCAGCATTTT
D: NA; size: few; J: TRBJ1-5; V: TRBV10-1; CDR3: CANDRTEGNQPQHF; DNA: TGCGCCAACGACCGGACAGAGGGCAATCAGCCCCAGCATTTT
D: TRBD1; size: many; J: TRBJ1-2; V: TRBV11-2; CDR3: CASTLDRGTRGYTF; DNA: TGTGCCAGCACCTTGGACAGGGGGACTAGAGGCTACACCTTC
D: TRBD1; size: NA; J: TRBJ1-6; V: TRBV25-1; CDR3: CASSEYQGDSPLHF; DNA: TGTGCCAGCAGTGAATACCAGGGGGATTCACCCCTCCACTTT
D: TRBD1; size: NA; J: TRBJ1-5; V: TRBV28; CDR3: CASSPGTGRQPQHF; DNA: TGTGCCAGCAGTCCCGGGACAGGGCGACAGCCCCAGCATTTT
D: NA; size: many; J: TRBJ1-1; V: TRBV20-1; CDR3: CSAPDGLNTEAFF; DNA: TGCAGTGCCCCGGACGGACTGAACACTGAAGCTTTCTTT
D: NA; size: few; J: TRBJ2-7; V: TRBV20-1; CDR3: CSARAEQYF; DNA: TGCAGTGCTAGAGCCGAGCAGTACTTC
D: TRBD1; size: NA; J: TRBJ1-2; V: TRBV9; CDR3: CASSVDATGGKDGYTF; DNA: TGTGCCAGCAGCGTAGACGCGACAGGGGGGAAGGATGGCTACACCTTC
D: NA; size: NA; J: TRBJ2-7; V: TRBV7-2; CDR3: CASSPTSLSPLWCF; DNA: TGTGCCAGCAGCCCCACGTCCCTTAGCCCCCTCTGGTGCTTC
D: NA; size: many; J: TRBJ2-7; V: TRBV19; CDR3: CASSRDTDYEQYF; DNA: TGTGCCAGTAGCCGGGACACCGACTACGAGCAGTACTTC
D: NA; size: many; J: TRBJ2-7; V: TRBV20-1; CDR3: CSALNSRGHEQYF; DNA: TGCAGTGCTCTCAACAGCAGGGGACACGAGCAGTACTTC
D: NA; size: NA; J: TRBJ2-1; V: TRBV19; CDR3: CASSIAAGADEQFF; DNA: TGTGCCAGTAGTATAGCAGCAGGGGCGGATGAGCAGTTCTTC
D: NA; size: NA; J: TRBJ2-5; V: TRBV24-1; CDR3: CATSDSAMQETQYF; DNA: TGTGCCACCAGTGATTCCGCAATGCAAGAGACCCAGTACTTC
D: NA; size: NA; J: TRBJ1-3; V: TRBV11-2; CDR3: CASSTGRGTSGNTIYF; DNA: TGTGCCAGCAGCACGGGGAGGGGAACTTCTGGAAACACCATATATTTT
D: TRBD2; size: NA; J: TRBJ2-7; V: TRBV6-6; CDR3: CASSSLAGGREQYF; DNA: TGTGCCAGCAGTTCCCTAGCGGGAGGGCGCGAGCAGTACTTC
D: TRBD1; size: NA; J: TRBJ1-6; V: TRBV14; CDR3: CASSQGQGFDSPLHF; DNA: TGTGCCAGCAGCCAAGGACAGGGGTTTGATTCACCCCTCCACTTT
D: TRBD2; size: once; J: TRBJ2-7; V: TRBV20-1; CDR3: CSARGTSGTSYEHYF; DNA: TGCAGTGCTAGGGGGACTAGCGGGACCTCCTACGAGCATTACTTC
D: TRBD2; size: few; J: TRBJ2-5; V: TRBV2; CDR3: CASSVRGLAEETQYF; DNA: TGTGCCAGCAGTGTTCGGGGACTAGCGGAAGAGACCCAGTACTTC
D: NA; size: many; J: TRBJ1-1; V: TRBV10-3; CDR3: CAISESFGKGHTEAFF; DNA: TGTGCCATCAGTGAGTCTTTCGGGAAGGGCCACACTGAAGCTTTCTTT
D: NA; size: NA; J: TRBJ2-5; V: TRBV7-9; CDR3: CASSLPRQSQETQYF; DNA: TGTGCCAGCAGCCTCCCTAGGCAGAGCCAAGAGACCCAGTACTTC
D: NA; size: NA; J: TRBJ1-5; V: TRBV15; CDR3: CATSINRDRNQPQHF; DNA: TGTGCCACCAGCATAAACAGGGATCGCAATCAGCCCCAGCATTTT
D: TRBD1; size: few; J: TRBJ2-5; V: TRBV3-1; CDR3: CASSQDRRGQQETQYF; DNA: TGTGCCAGCAGCCAAGATCGCAGGGGACAGCAAGAGACCCAGTACTTC
D: TRBD1; size: NA; J: TRBJ1-2; V: TRBV7-9; CDR3: CASMGGGSSTGYYGYTF; DNA: TGTGCCAGCATGGGGGGGGGGTCTTCGACAGGGTACTATGGCTACACCTTC
D: NA; size: NA; J: TRBJ1-1; V: TRBV5-1; CDR3: CASAGNRASTEAFF; DNA: TGCGCCAGCGCAGGTAACAGGGCATCCACTGAAGCTTTCTTT
D: TRBD1; size: many; J: TRBJ1-5; V: TRBV10-3; CDR3: CAIIGQGGQPQHF; DNA: TGTGCCATCATTGGACAGGGTGGTCAGCCCCAGCATTTT
D: TRBD1; size: NA; J: TRBJ2-5; V: TRBV2; CDR3: CASWGTGAQETQYF; DNA: TGTGCCAGTTGGGGGACAGGGGCCCAAGAGACCCAGTACTTC